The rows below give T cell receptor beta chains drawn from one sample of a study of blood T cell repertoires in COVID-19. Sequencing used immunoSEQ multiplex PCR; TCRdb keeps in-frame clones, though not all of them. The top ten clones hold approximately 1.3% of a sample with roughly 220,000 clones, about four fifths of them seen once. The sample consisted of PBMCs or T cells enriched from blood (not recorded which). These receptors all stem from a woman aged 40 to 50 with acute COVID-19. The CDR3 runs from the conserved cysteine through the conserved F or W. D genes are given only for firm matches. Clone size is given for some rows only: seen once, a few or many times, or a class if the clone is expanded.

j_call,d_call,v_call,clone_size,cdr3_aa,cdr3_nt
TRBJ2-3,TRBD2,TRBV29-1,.,CSVLGLAGVDTQYF,TGCAGCGTTCTAGGGCTAGCGGGAGTAGATACGCAGTATTTT
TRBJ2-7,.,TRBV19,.,CASTPTATPYEQYF,TGTGCCAGTACACCGACAGCAACACCCTACGAGCAGTACTTC
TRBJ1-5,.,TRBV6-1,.,CASSDRPNQPQHF,TGTGCCAGCAGTGACAGGCCCAATCAGCCCCAGCATTTT
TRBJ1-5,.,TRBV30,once,CAWSWTAQEPQHF,TGTGCCTGGAGTTGGACAGCTCAAGAGCCCCAGCATTTT
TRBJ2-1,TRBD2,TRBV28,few,CASSFLAGSYYNEQFF,TGTGCCAGCAGTTTTCTAGCGGGGTCTTACTACAATGAGCAGTTCTTC
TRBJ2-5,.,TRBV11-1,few,CASSTNINRGQETQYF,TGTGCCAGCAGCACAAATATAAATAGGGGTCAAGAGACCCAGTACTTC
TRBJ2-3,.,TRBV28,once,CASSFPRPADTQYF,TGTGCCAGCAGTTTCCCCAGGCCGGCAGATACGCAGTATTTT
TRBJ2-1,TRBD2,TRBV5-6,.,CASSLLAENEQFF,TGTGCCAGCAGCTTACTAGCGGAAAATGAGCAGTTCTTC
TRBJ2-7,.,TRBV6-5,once,CASRPTGSYEQYF,TGTGCCAGCAGGCCGACAGGCTCCTACGAGCAGTACTTC
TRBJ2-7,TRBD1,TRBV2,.,CASSAETGYGEQYF,TGTGCCAGCAGTGCGGAGACAGGGTATGGTGAGCAGTACTTC
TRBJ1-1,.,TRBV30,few,CAWSVIEGSTEAFF,TGTGCCTGGAGTGTAATAGAGGGTTCCACTGAAGCTTTCTTT
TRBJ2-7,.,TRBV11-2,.,CASSLGERYEQYF,TGTGCCAGCAGCTTAGGAGAACGTTACGAGCAGTACTTC
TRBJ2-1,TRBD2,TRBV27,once,CASSLVLAGGVNEQFF,TGTGCCAGCAGCCTGGTTTTAGCGGGGGGGGTTAATGAGCAGTTCTTC
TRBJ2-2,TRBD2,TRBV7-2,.,CASSPRSGGLEGELFF,TGTGCCAGCAGCCCACGGAGCGGGGGCTTAGAGGGGGAGCTGTTTTTT
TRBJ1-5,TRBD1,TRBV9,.,CASSPGGLSNQPQHF,TGTGCCAGCAGCCCAGGGGGCCTTAGCAATCAGCCCCAGCATTTT
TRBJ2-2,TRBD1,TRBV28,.,CASSLSGQGSGELFF,TGTGCCAGCAGTTTATCGGGACAGGGGAGCGGGGAGCTGTTTTTT
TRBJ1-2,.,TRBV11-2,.,CASSPYDGGFNYGYTF,TGTGCCAGCAGCCCCTACGACGGAGGGTTTAACTATGGCTACACCTTC
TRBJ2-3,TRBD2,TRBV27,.,CASKTSGRSDTQYF,TGTGCCAGCAAAACTAGCGGGAGGTCAGATACGCAGTATTTT
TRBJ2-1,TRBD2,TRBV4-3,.,CASSQDGLAGVNNEQFF,TGCGCCAGCAGCCAAGATGGGCTAGCGGGGGTAAACAATGAGCAGTTCTTC
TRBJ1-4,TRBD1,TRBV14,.,CASRRTGSGEKLFF,TGTGCCAGCCGGAGGACAGGCTCTGGGGAAAAACTGTTTTTT
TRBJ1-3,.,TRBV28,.,CASSGLGRSGNTIYF,TGTGCCAGCAGCGGACTTGGGAGGTCTGGAAACACCATATATTTT
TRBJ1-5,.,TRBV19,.,CASTRQADQPQHF,TGTGCCAGTACTCGACAGGCTGATCAGCCCCAGCATTTT
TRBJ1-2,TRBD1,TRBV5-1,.,CASSSQGAASGGYTF,TGCGCCAGCAGCTCGCAGGGGGCGGCTTCCGGTGGCTACACCTTC
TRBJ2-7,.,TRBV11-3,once,CASSHHRATEQYF,TGTGCCAGCAGTCATCACAGGGCAACCGAGCAGTACTTC
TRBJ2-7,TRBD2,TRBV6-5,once,CACWGGEQYF,TGTGCCTGTTGGGGGGGGGAGCAGTACTTC
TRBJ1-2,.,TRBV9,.,CASSVNSYYGYTF,TGTGCCAGCAGCGTTAACAGTTACTATGGCTACACCTTC
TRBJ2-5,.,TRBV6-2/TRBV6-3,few,CASSPGEETQYF,TGTGCCAGCAGTCCCGGTGAGGAGACCCAGTACTTC
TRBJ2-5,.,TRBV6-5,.,CASSDGGPRETQYF,TGTGCCAGCAGCGACGGGGGGCCTCGGGAGACCCAGTACTTC
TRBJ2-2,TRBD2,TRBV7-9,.,CASSSPTRGGTGELFF,TGTGCCAGCAGTTCGCCTACGCGGGGGGGCACCGGGGAGCTGTTTTTT
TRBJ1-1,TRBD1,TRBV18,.,CASSRDSYTEAFF,TGTGCCAGCTCAAGGGACAGCTACACTGAAGCTTTCTTT
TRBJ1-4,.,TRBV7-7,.,CASSLGGRNEKLFF,TGTGCCAGCAGCTTGGGGGGACGCAATGAAAAACTGTTTTTT
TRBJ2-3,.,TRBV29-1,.,CSAIRDFSTDTQYF,TGCAGCGCTATCCGGGACTTTTCCACAGATACGCAGTATTTT
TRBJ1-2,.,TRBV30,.,CAWSRRGAHGYTF,TGTGCCTGGAGTCGGCGGGGGGCCCATGGCTACACCTTC
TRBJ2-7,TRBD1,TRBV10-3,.,CAISDPGQGSYEQYF,TGTGCCATCAGTGATCCGGGACAGGGCTCCTACGAGCAGTACTTC
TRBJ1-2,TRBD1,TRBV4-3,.,CASSQDRGLDGYTF,TGCGCCAGCAGCCAAGATAGGGGGCTGGATGGCTACACCTTC
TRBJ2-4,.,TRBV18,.,CASSPAGIAKNIQYF,TGTGCCAGCTCACCGGCGGGGATTGCCAAAAACATTCAGTACTTC
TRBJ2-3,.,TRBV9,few,CASSGPGRTSSTDTQYF,TGTGCCAGCAGCGGACCAGGGCGGACATCCTCCACAGATACGCAGTATTTT
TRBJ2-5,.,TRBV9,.,CASSAGGSETQYF,TGTGCCAGCAGCGCCGGGGGTAGTGAGACCCAGTACTTC
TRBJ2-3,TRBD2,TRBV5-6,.,CASSTRLAMTDTQYF,TGTGCCAGCAGCACCCGACTAGCTATGACAGATACGCAGTATTTT
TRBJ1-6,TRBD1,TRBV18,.,CASSPLQGQDSPLHF,TGTGCCAGCTCACCACTCCAGGGACAGGATTCACCCCTCCACTTT
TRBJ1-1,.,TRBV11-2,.,CASSLEFRGMNTEAFF,TGTGCCAGCAGCTTAGAATTTAGAGGAATGAACACTGAAGCTTTCTTT
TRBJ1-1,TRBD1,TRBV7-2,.,CASQERKGADTEAFF,TGTGCCAGCCAAGAGCGCAAGGGGGCGGACACTGAAGCTTTCTTT
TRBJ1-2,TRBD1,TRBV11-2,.,CASSLGQGVNYGYTF,TGTGCCAGCAGCTTAGGTCAGGGGGTAAACTATGGCTACACCTTC
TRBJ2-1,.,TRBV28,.,CASSPRLKEQFF,TGTGCCAGCAGTCCCCGACTCAAGGAGCAGTTCTTC
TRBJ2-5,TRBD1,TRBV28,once,CASSSPGQPYQETQYF,TGTGCCAGCAGTAGCCCGGGACAGCCCTACCAAGAGACCCAGTACTTC
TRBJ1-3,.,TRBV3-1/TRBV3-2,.,CASSQDGGNTIYF,TGTGCCAGCAGCCAAGATGGCGGAAACACCATATATTTT
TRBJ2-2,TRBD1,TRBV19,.,CASYPGQSLTGELFF,TGTGCCAGTTATCCGGGACAGTCGCTCACCGGGGAGCTGTTTTTT
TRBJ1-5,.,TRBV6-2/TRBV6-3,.,CASSSPGGRGSNQPQHF,TGTGCCAGCAGTTCTCCGGGGGGACGCGGTAGCAATCAGCCCCAGCATTTT
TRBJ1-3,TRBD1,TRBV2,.,CASRAGQGHGNTIYF,TGTGCCAGCAGGGCGGGACAGGGCCATGGAAACACCATATATTTT
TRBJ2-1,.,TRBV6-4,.,CASSIGANNEQFF,TGTGCCAGCAGTATAGGGGCTAACAATGAGCAGTTCTTC
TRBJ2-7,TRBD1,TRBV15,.,CATSRTGTADEQYF,TGTGCCACCAGCAGAACCGGGACAGCAGACGAGCAGTACTTC
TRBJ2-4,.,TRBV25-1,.,CASSDGHVLAKNIQYF,TGTGCCAGCAGTGATGGACACGTACTAGCCAAAAACATTCAGTACTTC